This TCR beta chain was captured in a study of cytomegalovirus exposure and HLA in healthy donors. Whole-study results and caveats: CMV antigen specificity was confirmed in vitro for a few CMV-associated chains.

V lost 8 bases and J lost 9, with 14 bases in between. Per the germline V gene, CDR1 is MNHEY and CDR2 is SVGAGI. This CDR3 has 13 residues. Note on this clone: Its antigen remains unidentified.

Repertoires were generated with immunoSEQ multiplex PCR, while TCRdb's copy carries only in-frame clones and drops some. The sample lists roughly 330,000 clones, around 87% occurring once. It was the approximately 120-subject validation cohort, separate from the roughly 700-subject first cohort, to which the donors belonged. V and J are TRBV6-5 and TRBJ1-6, with D possibly matching TRBD1 (5 bases). The sample taken for sequencing was PBMCs. The clonotype was recovered from a woman in her twenties or thirties in good health and CMV-seropositive. The CDR3 sequence: CASGRGLSSPLHF. Written as DNA, the CDR3 is TGTGCCAGCGGCCGGGGCCTCAGTTCACCCCTCCACTTT.